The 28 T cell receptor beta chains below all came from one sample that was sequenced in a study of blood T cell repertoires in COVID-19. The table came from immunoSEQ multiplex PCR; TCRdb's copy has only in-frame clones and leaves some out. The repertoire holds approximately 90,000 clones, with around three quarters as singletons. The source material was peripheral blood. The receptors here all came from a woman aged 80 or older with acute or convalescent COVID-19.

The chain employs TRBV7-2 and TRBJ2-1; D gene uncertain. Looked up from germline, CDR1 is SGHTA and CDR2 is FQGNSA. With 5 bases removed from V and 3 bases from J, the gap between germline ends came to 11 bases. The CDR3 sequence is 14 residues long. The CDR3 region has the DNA TGTGCCAGCAGCCCAAGTGCAGGCTACAATGAGCAGTTCTTC. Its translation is CASSPSAGYNEQFF.

This CDR3 reads CASSEGQGEKKTAQYF. CDR3 bases: TGCGCCAGCAGTGAAGGACAGGGGGAAAAAAAGACTGCCCAGTACTTC. This chain links TRBV10-2 with TRBJ2-5; TRBD1 matches 10 bases. The CDR3 covers 16 residues. Germline V gene lookup returns CDR1 WSHSY and CDR2 SAAADI. The J segment lost 9 bases and the V segment lost 3 bases, leaving 13 bases of the junction unmatched.

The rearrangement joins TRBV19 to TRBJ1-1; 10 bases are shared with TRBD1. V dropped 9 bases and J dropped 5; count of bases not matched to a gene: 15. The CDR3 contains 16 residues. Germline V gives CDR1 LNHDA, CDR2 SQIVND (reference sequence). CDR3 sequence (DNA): TGTGCCAGCCGTTGGTCGACAGGGGGCAGGTTGACTGAAGCTTTCTTT. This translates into CASRWSTGGRLTEAFF. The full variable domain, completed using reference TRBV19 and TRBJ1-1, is DGGITQSPKYLFRKEGQNVTLSCEQNLNHDAMYWYRQDPGQGLRLIYYSQIVNDFQKGDIAEGYSVSREKKESFPLTVTSAQKNPTAFYLCASRWSTGGRLTEAFFGQGTRLTVV.

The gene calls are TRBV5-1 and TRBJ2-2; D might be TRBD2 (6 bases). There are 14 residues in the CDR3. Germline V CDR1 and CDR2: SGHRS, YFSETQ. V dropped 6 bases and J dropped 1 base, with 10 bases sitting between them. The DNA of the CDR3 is TGCGCCAGCAACCGAGCGGGGAACACCGGGGAGCTGTTTTTT. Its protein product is CASNRAGNTGELFF. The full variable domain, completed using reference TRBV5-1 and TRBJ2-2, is KAGVTQTPRYLIKTRGQQVTLSCSPISGHRSVSWYQQTPGQGLQFLFEYFSETQRNKGNFPGRFSGRQFSNSRSEMNVSTLELGDSALYLCASNRAGNTGELFFGEGSRLTVL.

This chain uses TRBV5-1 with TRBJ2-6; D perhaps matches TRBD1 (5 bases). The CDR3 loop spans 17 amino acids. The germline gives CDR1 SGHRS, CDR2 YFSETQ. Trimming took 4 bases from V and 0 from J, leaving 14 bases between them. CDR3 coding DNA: TGCGCCAGCAGCATCGAGTCAGGGTTCTCTGGGGCCAACGTCCTGACTTTC. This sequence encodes CASSIESGFSGANVLTF.

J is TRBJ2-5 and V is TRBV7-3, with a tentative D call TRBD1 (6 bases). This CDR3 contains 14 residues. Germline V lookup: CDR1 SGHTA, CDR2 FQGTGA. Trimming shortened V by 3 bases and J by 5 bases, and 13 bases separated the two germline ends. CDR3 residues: CASSFMGQGETQYF. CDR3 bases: TGTGCCAGCAGCTTTATGGGGCAGGGGGAGACCCAGTACTTC.

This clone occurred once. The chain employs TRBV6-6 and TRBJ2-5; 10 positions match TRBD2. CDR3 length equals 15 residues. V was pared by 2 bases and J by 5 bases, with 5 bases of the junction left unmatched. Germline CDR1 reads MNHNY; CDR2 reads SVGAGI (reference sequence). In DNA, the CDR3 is TGTGCCAGCAGTTACAGCCAGCGGGGGGGTGAGACCCAGTACTTC. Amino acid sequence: CASSYSQRGGETQYF.

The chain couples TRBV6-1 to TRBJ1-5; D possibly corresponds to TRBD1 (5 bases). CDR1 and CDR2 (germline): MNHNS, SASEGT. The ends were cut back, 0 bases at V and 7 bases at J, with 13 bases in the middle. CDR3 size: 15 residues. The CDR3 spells CASSEAKAGKQPQHF. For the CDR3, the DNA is TGTGCCAGCAGTGAAGCGAAGGCAGGGAAACAGCCCCAGCATTTT.

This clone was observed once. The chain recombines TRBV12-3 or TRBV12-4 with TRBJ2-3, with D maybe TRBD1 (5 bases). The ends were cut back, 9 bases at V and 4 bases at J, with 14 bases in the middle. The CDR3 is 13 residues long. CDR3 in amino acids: CASKRQLADTQYF. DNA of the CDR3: TGTGCCAGTAAAAGACAGTTGGCAGATACGCAGTATTTT.

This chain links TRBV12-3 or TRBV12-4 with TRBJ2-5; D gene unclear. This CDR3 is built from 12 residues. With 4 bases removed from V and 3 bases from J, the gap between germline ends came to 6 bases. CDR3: CASSSSEETQYF. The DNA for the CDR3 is TGTGCCAGCAGTTCCTCAGAAGAGACCCAGTACTTC.

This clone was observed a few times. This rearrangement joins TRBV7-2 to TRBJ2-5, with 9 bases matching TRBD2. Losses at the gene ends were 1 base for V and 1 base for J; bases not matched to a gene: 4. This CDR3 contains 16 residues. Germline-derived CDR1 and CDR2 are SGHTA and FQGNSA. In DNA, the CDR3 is TGTGCCAGCAGCTTAGGTCCAGCGGGGGGCCAAGAGACCCAGTACTTC. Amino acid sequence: CASSLGPAGGQETQYF.

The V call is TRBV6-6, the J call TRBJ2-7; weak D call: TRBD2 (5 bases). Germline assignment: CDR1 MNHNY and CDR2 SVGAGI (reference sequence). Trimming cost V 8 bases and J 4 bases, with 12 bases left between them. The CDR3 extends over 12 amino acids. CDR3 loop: CASGGSPYEQYF. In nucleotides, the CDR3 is TGTGCCAGCGGAGGTAGTCCATACGAGCAGTACTTC.

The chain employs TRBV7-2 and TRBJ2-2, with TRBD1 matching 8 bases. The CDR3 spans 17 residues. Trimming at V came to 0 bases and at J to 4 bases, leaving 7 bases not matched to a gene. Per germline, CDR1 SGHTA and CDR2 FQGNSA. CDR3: CASSLALQGASTGELFF. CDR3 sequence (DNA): TGTGCCAGCAGCTTAGCGCTGCAGGGGGCAAGCACCGGGGAGCTGTTTTTT.

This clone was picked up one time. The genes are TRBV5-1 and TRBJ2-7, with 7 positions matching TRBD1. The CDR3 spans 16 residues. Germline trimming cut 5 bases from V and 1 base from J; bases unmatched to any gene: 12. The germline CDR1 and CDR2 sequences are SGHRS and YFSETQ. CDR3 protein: CASRWLTGTASYEQYF. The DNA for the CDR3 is TGCGCCAGCAGGTGGTTGACCGGGACAGCATCCTACGAGCAGTACTTC. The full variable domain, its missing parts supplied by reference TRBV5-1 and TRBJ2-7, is KAGVTQTPRYLIKTRGQQVTLSCSPISGHRSVSWYQQTPGQGLQFLFEYFSETQRNKGNFPGRFSGRQFSNSRSEMNVSTLELGDSALYLCASRWLTGTASYEQYFGPGTRLTVT.

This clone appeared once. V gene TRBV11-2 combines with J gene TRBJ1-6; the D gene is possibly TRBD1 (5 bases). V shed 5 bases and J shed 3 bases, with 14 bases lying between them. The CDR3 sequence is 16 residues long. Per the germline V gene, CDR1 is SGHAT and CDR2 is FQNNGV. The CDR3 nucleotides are TGTGCCAGCAGCCCCAGGGAAGGGCTCTATAATTCACCCCTCCACTTT. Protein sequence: CASSPREGLYNSPLHF.

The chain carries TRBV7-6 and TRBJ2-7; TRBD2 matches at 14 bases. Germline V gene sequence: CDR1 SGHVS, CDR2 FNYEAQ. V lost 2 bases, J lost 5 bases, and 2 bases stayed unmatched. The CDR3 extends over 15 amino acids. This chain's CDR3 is CASSLWGLAGDEQYF. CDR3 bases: TGTGCCAGCAGCTTATGGGGACTAGCGGGAGACGAGCAGTACTTC.

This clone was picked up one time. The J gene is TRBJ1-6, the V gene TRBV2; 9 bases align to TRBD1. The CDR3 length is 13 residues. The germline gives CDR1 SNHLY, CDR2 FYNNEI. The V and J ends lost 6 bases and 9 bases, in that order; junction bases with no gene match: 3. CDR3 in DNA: TGTGCCAGCAGGGGGACAGGGCGTTCACCCCTCCACTTT. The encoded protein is CASRGTGRSPLHF.

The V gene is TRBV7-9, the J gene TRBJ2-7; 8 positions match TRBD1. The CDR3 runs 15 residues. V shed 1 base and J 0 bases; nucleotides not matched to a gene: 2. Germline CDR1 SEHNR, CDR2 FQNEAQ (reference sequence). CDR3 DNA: TGTGCCAGCAGCTTAGGGACAGGGCGCTCCTACGAGCAGTACTTC. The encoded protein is CASSLGTGRSYEQYF. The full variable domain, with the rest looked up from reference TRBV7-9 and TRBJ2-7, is DTGVSQNPRHKITKRGQNVTFRCDPISEHNRLYWYRQTLGQGPEFLTYFQNEAQLEKSRLLSDRFSAERPKGSFSTLEIQRTEQGDSAMYLCASSLGTGRSYEQYFGPGTRLTVT.

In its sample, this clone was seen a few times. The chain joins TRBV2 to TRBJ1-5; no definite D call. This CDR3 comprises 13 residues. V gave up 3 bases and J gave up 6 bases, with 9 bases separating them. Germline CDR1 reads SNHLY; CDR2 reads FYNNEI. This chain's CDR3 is CASSEVTPQPQHF. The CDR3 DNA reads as TGTGCCAGCAGTGAGGTAACACCTCAGCCCCAGCATTTT.

The CDR3 nucleotides read TGTGCCAGCAGCTTAGGCCTCCCGGGACAGGAGACTGAAGCTTTCTTT. Protein: CASSLGLPGQETEAFF. V gene TRBV11-3 combines with J gene TRBJ1-1, with 8 positions matching TRBD1. Germline lookup yields CDR1 SGHNT and CDR2 YENEEA. V lost 1 base to trimming and J lost 5 bases; unmatched junction nucleotides: 9. The CDR3 covers 16 residues.

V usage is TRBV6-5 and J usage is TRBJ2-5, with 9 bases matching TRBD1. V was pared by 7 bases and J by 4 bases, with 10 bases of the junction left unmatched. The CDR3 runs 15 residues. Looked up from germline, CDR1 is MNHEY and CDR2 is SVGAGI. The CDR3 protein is CASKPGQGFSETQYF. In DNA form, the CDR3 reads TGTGCCAGCAAACCGGGACAGGGTTTTTCAGAGACCCAGTACTTC.

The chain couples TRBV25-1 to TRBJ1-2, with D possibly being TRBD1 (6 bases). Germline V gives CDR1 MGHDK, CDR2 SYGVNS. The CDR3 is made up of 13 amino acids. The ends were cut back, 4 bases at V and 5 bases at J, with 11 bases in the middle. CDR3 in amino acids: CASSGQVGYGYTF. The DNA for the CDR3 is TGTGCCAGCAGTGGACAGGTCGGGTATGGCTACACCTTC.

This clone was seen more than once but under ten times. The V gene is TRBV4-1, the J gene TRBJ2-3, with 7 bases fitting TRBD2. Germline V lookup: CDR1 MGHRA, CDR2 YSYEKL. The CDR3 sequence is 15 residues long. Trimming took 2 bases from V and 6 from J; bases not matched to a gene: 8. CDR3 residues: CASSQPHWGGDTQYF. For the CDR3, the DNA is TGCGCCAGCAGCCAACCCCACTGGGGGGGGGATACGCAGTATTTT.

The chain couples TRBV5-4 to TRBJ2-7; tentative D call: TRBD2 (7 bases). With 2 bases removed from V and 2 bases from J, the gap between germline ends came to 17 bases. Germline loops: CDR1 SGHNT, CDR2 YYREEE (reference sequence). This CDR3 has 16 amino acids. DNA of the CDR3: TGTGCCAGCAGCTTCGGGGGGCCCCGGGGAACCTACGAGCAGTACTTC. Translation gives CASSFGGPRGTYEQYF.

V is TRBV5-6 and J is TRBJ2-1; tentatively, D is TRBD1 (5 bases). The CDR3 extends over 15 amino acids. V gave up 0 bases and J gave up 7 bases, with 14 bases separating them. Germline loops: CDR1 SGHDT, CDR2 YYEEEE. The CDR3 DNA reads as TGTGCCAGCAGCTTGGACCTAGTGGGGCCGAATGAGCAGTTCTTC. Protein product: CASSLDLVGPNEQFF.

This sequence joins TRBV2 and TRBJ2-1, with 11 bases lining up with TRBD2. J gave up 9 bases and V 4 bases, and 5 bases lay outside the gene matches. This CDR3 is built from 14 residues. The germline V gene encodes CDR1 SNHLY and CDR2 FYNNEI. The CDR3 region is CASSVRLAGLEQFF. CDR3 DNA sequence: TGTGCCAGCAGTGTGCGACTAGCGGGACTTGAGCAGTTCTTC.

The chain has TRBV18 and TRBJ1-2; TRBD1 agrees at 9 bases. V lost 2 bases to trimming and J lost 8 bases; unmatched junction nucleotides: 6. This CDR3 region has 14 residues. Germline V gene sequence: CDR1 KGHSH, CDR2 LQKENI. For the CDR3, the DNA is TGTGCCAGCTCACCAGGGACAGGGTCGGAGGGCTACACCTTC. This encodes CASSPGTGSEGYTF.

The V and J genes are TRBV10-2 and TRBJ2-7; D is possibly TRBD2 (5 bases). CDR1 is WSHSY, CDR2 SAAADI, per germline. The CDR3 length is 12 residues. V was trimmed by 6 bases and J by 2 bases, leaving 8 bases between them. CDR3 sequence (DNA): TGCGCCAGCAGCCTCGGGGCCTACGAGCAGTACTTC. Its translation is CASSLGAYEQYF.